One sample yielded the 27 T cell receptor beta chains listed below, sequenced in a study of T cell repertoires in cytomegalovirus infection. A single record per CDR3 protein comes from TCRdb applying MiXCR to the reads. Seen here are 800,000 to 950,000 distinct CDR3 sequences, approximately 32% observed once, and the top ten hold 9.5% to 15%. These receptors' antigens are unknown. This specimen consisted of cultured CD8+ T cells from PBMCs, obtained from culture after CMV antigen stimulation. Every receptor here comes from a human donor in good health (CMV status not recorded). Some clones in this sample may be carry-over from other donors' samples.

On this clonotype itself: A clone one base away is much larger, so this may be a read error. The chain recombines TRBV7-9 with TRBJ2-3; possible D gene TRBD2, 6 bases. V dropped 3 bases and J dropped 2 bases, with 18 bases sitting between them. This CDR3 comprises 17 residues. The germline V gene has CDR1 SEHNR and CDR2 FQNEAQ (reference sequence). CDR3 residues: CASSLYWSGEVTDTQYF. CDR3 DNA: TGTGCCAGCAGCTTGTATTGGTCGGGGGAAGTCACAGATACGCAGTATTTT.

The chain is built from TRBV3-1 and TRBJ2-7, with a weak D call TRBD1 (5 bases). This CDR3 spans 16 amino acids. Trimming cost V 3 bases and J 1 base, with 16 bases left between them. Per the germline V gene, CDR1 is LGHDT and CDR2 is YNNKEL (reference sequence). This chain's CDR3 is CASSHSRARTSYEQYF. The CDR3 nucleotides read TGTGCCAGCAGCCATTCTCGGGCCAGGACATCCTACGAGCAGTACTTC.

This clonotype came up a few times. The chain is built from TRBV7-9 and TRBJ2-1; D remains unclear. The V gene's germline CDR1 is SEHNR and CDR2 FQNEAQ (reference sequence). Between the trimmed V and J ends, which lost 0 bases and 2 bases, there was a span of 14 bases. This CDR3 is built from 17 residues. DNA of the CDR3: TGTGCCAGCAGCTTAGCGCTAAGGAGTCACGCCTACAATGAGCAGTTCTTC. Protein product: CASSLALRSHAYNEQFF.

The chain links TRBV6-6 to TRBJ2-7; maybe TRBD1 (6 bases). This CDR3 is built from 13 residues. The germline gives CDR1 MNHNY, CDR2 SVGAGI (reference sequence). Trimming pared 4 bases from V and 1 base from J, leaving 8 bases between. The CDR3 nucleotides read TGTGCCAGCAGTTCAGGGGAATCCTACGAGCAGTACGTC. Translation: CASSSGESYEQYV.

J is TRBJ1-1 and V is TRBV7-9; 9 bases match TRBD1. The V segment lost 3 bases and the J segment 6 bases; nucleotides outside the gene matches: 8. The CDR3 runs 15 residues. In germline, CDR1 is SEHNR, CDR2 FQNEAQ (reference sequence). The CDR3 protein is CASSFTGGLKAEAFF. The CDR3 DNA sequence: TGTGCCAGCAGCTTTACAGGGGGCTTGAAAGCTGAAGCTTTCTTT.

V usage is TRBV19 and J usage is TRBJ2-7; D is possibly TRBD1 or TRBD2 (6 bases each). Germline CDR1 is LNHDA and CDR2 is SQIVND (reference sequence). The CDR3 covers 18 residues. V lost 3 bases and J 1 base, leaving 22 bases between the germline ends. The CDR3 DNA follows: TGTGCCAGTAGTATCACCCCATACAGGGAGGCTCAATCCTACGAGCAGTACTTC. As protein: CASSITPYREAQSYEQYF.

A few counts support this clonotype. This chain joins TRBV20-1 and TRBJ1-3; TRBD1 agrees at 8 bases. The CDR3 consists of 15 residues. CDR1 DFQATT and CDR2 SNEGSKA come from the germline V gene (reference sequence). The junction had 4 bases not matched to a gene; V was cut back by 0 bases and J by 3 bases. The CDR3 DNA is TGCAGTGCTAGAGACAGGGGGCAGGTTGGAAACACCATATATTTT. Translation gives CSARDRGQVGNTIYF.

This clonotype was observed a few times. The genes are TRBV7-6 and TRBJ2-3; D gene unclear. This CDR3 has 13 residues. V was clipped by 1 base and J by 5 bases, with 7 bases between them. The germline V gene has CDR1 SGHVS and CDR2 FNYEAQ. The CDR3 coding sequence is TGTGCCAGCAGCTTAGTAGAAGGAGATACGCAGTATTTT. It encodes CASSLVEGDTQYF.

This clonotype was seen only once. This could be a read error, since a much larger clone is one nucleotide away. This chain joins TRBV12-3 or TRBV12-4 and TRBJ2-7; 10 nucleotides line up with TRBD1. The trim removed 8 bases at V and 2 bases at J, leaving 6 bases unmatched. CDR3 length equals 14 residues. The CDR3 is CASGTGTGAYEQYF. As DNA, the CDR3 is TGTGCCAGCGGCACCGGGACAGGGGCCTACGAGCAGTACTTC.

This clonotype was seen at least ten times. The chain employs TRBV13 and TRBJ1-2; possibly TRBD1 for D (5 bases). Deletions cut 5 bases from V and 4 bases from J, with 14 bases between. Germline V gene lookup returns CDR1 PRHDT and CDR2 FYEKMQ (reference sequence). The CDR3 contains 14 residues. The CDR3 here is CASSPQRGIYGYTF. CDR3 in DNA: TGTGCCAGCAGCCCTCAACGGGGGATCTATGGCTACACCTTC.

This clonotype was recorded many times. The chain has TRBV7-2 and TRBJ2-5; D may match TRBD1 or TRBD2 (5 bases each). V was clipped by 0 bases and J by 2 bases, with 19 bases between them. The CDR3 runs 18 residues. The V gene's germline CDR1 is SGHTA and CDR2 FQGNSA. In DNA form, the CDR3 reads TGTGCCAGCAGCTTAGCTAGGCCAGGGACGGGGAGACAAGAGACCCAGTACTTC. It encodes CASSLARPGTGRQETQYF.

A remark on this clonotype: This may be a read error, as it is one base from a much larger clone. The chain employs TRBV7-2 and TRBJ1-2; TRBD1 matches 9 bases. Germline V lookup: CDR1 SGHTA, CDR2 FQGNSA. V was pared by 5 bases and J by 6 bases, with 7 bases of the junction left unmatched. This CDR3 contains 14 residues. The CDR3: CASSVVGTGNGYTF. CDR3 nucleotide sequence: TGTGCCAGCAGCGTGGTGGGGACAGGGAATGGCTACACCTTC.

The chain combines TRBV20-1 with TRBJ1-1; a weak D match, TRBD1 (6 bases). There are 14 residues in the CDR3. From germline, CDR1 is DFQATT and CDR2 SNEGSKA (reference sequence). Trimming cost V 3 bases and J 7 bases, with 18 bases left between them. The CDR3 here is CSARPYRELNEAFF. CDR3 DNA sequence: TGCAGTGCTAGGCCCTACAGGGAGTTGAATGAAGCTTTCTTT.

This clonotype came up once. This chain joins TRBV29-1 and TRBJ1-2, with D perhaps TRBD1 (5 bases). The germline V gene encodes CDR1 SQVTM and CDR2 ANQGSEA. V was clipped by 0 bases and J by 4 bases, with 21 bases between them. The CDR3 is 17 residues long. The CDR3 region is CSVEERGPLSTGYGYTF. Here the CDR3 DNA reads TGCAGCGTTGAAGAGAGGGGACCGCTATCTACGGGCTATGGCTACACCTTC.

V usage is TRBV6-2 or TRBV6-3 and J usage is TRBJ1-1; D not certain. CDR1 is MNHEY and CDR2 is SVGEGT in the germline V gene. V gave up 0 bases and J gave up 8 bases, with 10 bases separating them. The CDR3 is 13 amino acids. CDR3 region: CASSYSWGSEAFF. The CDR3 bases are TGTGCCAGCAGTTACTCGTGGGGATCCGAAGCTTTCTTT.

In its sample, this clonotype was seen once. This chain connects TRBV4-1 to TRBJ2-5, with D possibly matching TRBD1 (6 bases). Germline CDR1 is MGHRA and CDR2 is YSYEKL. This CDR3 comprises 18 residues. The V gene lost 0 bases and the J gene lost 1 base, with 18 bases spanning the gap. The CDR3 coding sequence is TGCGCCAGCAGCCAAGATCGCATTGGACAGAGTTTCCAAGAGACCCAGTACTTC. Protein sequence: CASSQDRIGQSFQETQYF.

This clonotype was detected ten times or more. V gene TRBV7-6 combines with J gene TRBJ2-3; D might be TRBD1 or TRBD2, each matching 5 bases. V was cut by 2 bases and J by 5 bases, with 14 bases left in between. CDR3 size: 15 residues. CDR1 is SGHVS and CDR2 is FNYEAQ in the germline V gene. The CDR3 spells CASSLFWGSGDTQYF. The CDR3 DNA follows: TGTGCCAGCAGCTTATTCTGGGGGAGCGGAGATACGCAGTATTTT.

The genes are TRBV6-5 and TRBJ1-2; perhaps TRBD1 as D (6 bases). The CDR3 is made up of 15 amino acids. V gave up 4 bases and J gave up 7 bases, with 19 bases separating them. CDR1 is MNHEY and CDR2 is SVGAGI in the germline V gene. DNA for the CDR3: TGTGCCAGCAGTTCCGTCGGGACATACTATGGTGGCTACACCTTC. Its protein product is CASSSVGTYYGGYTF.

V usage is TRBV5-6 and J usage is TRBJ1-5; D unclear. Germline V gives CDR1 SGHDT, CDR2 YYEEEE. This CDR3 spans 15 amino acids. The V end was cut by 6 bases, the J end by 0 bases, with 13 bases between. CDR3: CASIQRAVSNQPQHF. CDR3 DNA sequence: TGTGCCAGCATCCAAAGGGCAGTTAGCAATCAGCCCCAGCATTTT.

This rearrangement joins TRBV23-1 to TRBJ2-3; possibly TRBD1 for D (5 bases). TRBV23-1 is filed as an ORF, its function uncertain. The CDR3 covers 16 residues. The germline V and J ends were trimmed by 0 bases and 5 bases, with 15 bases remaining between them. CDR3 in DNA: TGCGCCAGCAGTCAATCCAGGGATGGTTTTGGAGATACGCAGTATTTT. Translated, it gives CASSQSRDGFGDTQYF.

There are many counts of this clonotype. The gene calls are TRBV6-1 and TRBJ1-1; unclear D gene. CDR3 size: 11 residues. Per germline, CDR1 MNHNS and CDR2 SASEGT. The germline V and J ends were trimmed by 8 bases and 7 bases, with 11 bases remaining between them. Written as DNA, the CDR3 is TGTGCCAGCGTGCGGGGATTTGAAGCTTTCTTT. Its protein product is CASVRGFEAFF.

This clonotype was recorded many times. The chain links TRBV12-3 or TRBV12-4 to TRBJ2-2, with D unclear. The CDR3 runs to 12 residues. Trimming left V 3 bases short and J 3 bases short, with 2 bases between. CDR3 sequence (DNA): TGTGCCAGCAGTTTTTACACCGGGGAGCTGTTTTTT. This encodes CASSFYTGELFF.

The chain links TRBV19 to TRBJ2-1; 10 bases fit TRBD1. The CDR3 spans 14 residues. The J segment lost 7 bases and the V segment lost 6 bases, leaving 6 bases of the junction unmatched. Germline V gene sequence: CDR1 LNHDA, CDR2 SQIVND (reference sequence). The CDR3 region has the DNA TGTGCCAGTAGCTATGGGACAGGGGTAAATGAGCAGTTCTTC. It yields the protein CASSYGTGVNEQFF.

The V and J genes are TRBV6-1 and TRBJ1-5; TRBD1 is a possible D gene (5 bases). CDR3 length: 13 residues. The V gene lost 7 bases and the J gene lost 7 bases, with 14 bases spanning the gap. Germline values: CDR1 MNHNS, CDR2 SASEGT. The CDR3 region has the DNA TGTGCCAGCATCGACAGTCCCTACCAGCCCCAGCATTTT. This sequence encodes CASIDSPYQPQHF.

This clonotype was observed at least ten times. V and J are TRBV10-3 and TRBJ1-2; possibly TRBD1 for D (6 bases). V was trimmed by 0 bases and J by 2 bases, leaving 19 bases between them. The CDR3 length is 18 residues. CDR1 ENHRY and CDR2 SYGVKD come from the germline V gene. The CDR3 is CAISESHRQVRPNYGYTF. The CDR3 DNA follows: TGTGCCATCAGTGAGTCCCATCGACAGGTGCGCCCCAACTATGGCTACACCTTC.

This rearrangement joins TRBV6-5 to TRBJ2-7; a possible D gene is TRBD1 (5 bases). Germline CDR1 is MNHEY and CDR2 is SVGAGI. The germline V and J ends were trimmed by 6 bases and 2 bases, with 14 bases remaining between them. This CDR3 is built from 14 residues. CDR3 protein: CASRPYRSPYEQYF. In DNA, the CDR3 is TGTGCCAGCAGGCCCTACAGGAGCCCCTACGAGCAGTACTTC.

The chain employs TRBV11-3 and TRBJ2-5, with D possibly called TRBD1 or TRBD2 (6 bases each). The CDR3 extends over 15 amino acids. The germline V gene encodes CDR1 SGHNT and CDR2 YENEEA. Trimming removed 1 base at V and 2 bases at J, with 11 bases between. CDR3 DNA sequence: TGTGCCAGCAGCTTAGTAGGGGGGATTCAAGAGACCCAGTACTTC. This translates into CASSLVGGIQETQYF.